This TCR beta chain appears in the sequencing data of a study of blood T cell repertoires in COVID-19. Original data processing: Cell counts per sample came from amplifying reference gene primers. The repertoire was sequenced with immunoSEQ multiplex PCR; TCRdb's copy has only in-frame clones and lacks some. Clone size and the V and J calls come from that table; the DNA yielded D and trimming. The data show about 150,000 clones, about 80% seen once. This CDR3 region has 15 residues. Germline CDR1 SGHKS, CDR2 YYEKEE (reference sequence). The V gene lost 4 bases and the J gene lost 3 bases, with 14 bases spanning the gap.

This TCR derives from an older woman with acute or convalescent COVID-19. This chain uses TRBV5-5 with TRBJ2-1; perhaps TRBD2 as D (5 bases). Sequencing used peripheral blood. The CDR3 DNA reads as TGTGCCAGCAGCGTAACTGGGCGGGTCTACAATGAGCAGTTCTTC. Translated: CASSVTGRVYNEQFF.